This T cell receptor (beta chain) was identified in a study of shared clonotypes between healthy human individuals. Germline V CDR1 and CDR2: SNHLY, FYNNEI. This CDR3 spans 15 amino acids. V dropped 5 bases and J dropped 6 bases, with 16 bases sitting between them. Note on this clone: As yet, its antigen is unknown.

Repertoires were generated with immunoSEQ multiplex PCR, while TCRdb's copy carries only in-frame clones and drops some. The sample lists about 820,000 clones; 80% to 95% were seen once. Naive CD8 cells were CD45RO-negative, positively selected for CCR7, excluding terminally differentiated effector memory CD45RA+ cells. Study-wide results and limits: Generally, naive subsets came out with larger estimated richness than memory subsets. Only blood was sampled, and tissue TCR repertoires likely differ from blood ones.

The chain joins TRBV2 to TRBJ1-4; possible D gene TRBD1, 5 bases. Sequencing input: naive CD8+ T cells sorted from blood. The TCR was taken from a man in his thirties or forties in good health. This CDR3 reads CASSFSKGFDEKLFF. The CDR3 DNA sequence: TGTGCCAGCAGTTTCTCGAAGGGGTTCGATGAAAAACTGTTTTTT.